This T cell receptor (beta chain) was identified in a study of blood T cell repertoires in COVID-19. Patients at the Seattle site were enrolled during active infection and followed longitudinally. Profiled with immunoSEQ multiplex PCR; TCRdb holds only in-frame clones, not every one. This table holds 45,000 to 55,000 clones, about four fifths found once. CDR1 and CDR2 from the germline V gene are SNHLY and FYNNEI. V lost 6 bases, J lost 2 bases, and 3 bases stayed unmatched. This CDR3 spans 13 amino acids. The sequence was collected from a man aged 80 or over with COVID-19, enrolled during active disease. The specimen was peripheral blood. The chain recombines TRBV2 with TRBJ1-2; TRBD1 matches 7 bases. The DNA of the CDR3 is TGTGCCAGCAGAAGGGGGCCCAACTATGGCTACACCTTC. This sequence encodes CASRRGPNYGYTF.